This T cell receptor (beta chain) comes out of a study of T-cell reconstitution after alpha-beta-depleted transplantation in children. This clonotype was picked up many times. The antigen remains unidentified. At one boundary the junction diverges from the germline segment, which might be a read error. The TCRbeta library was prepared with unique molecular identifiers. TCRdb re-called the PCR reads through MiXCR, storing one row per CDR3 protein. Among roughly 670,000 distinct CDR3 sequences listed, about 12% were seen once. Per the germline V gene, CDR1 is SGHRS and CDR2 is YFSETQ. The CDR3 is made up of 15 amino acids. Study-wide points: A year had passed since transplant, and T-cell counts and diversity by then came mostly from newly produced T cells. Some patients' high day-60 TCRbeta diversity was traced to surviving recipient T cells and thymic progenitors. Expanded graft clones, several hundred of them, were reportedly the source of alpha-beta T cells about two months after transplant.

The TCR comes from a girl aged 2 to 10 with congenital amegakaryocytic thrombocytopenia, due to receive a stem cell transplant. The rearrangement links TRBV5-1 to TRBJ2-1; TRBD2 aligns across 11 bases. Material: PBMCs, obtained before TCRalphabeta/CD19-depleted stem cell transplant. CDR3 nucleotide sequence: TGCGCCAGCAGCCCAACTAGCGGGGGTGGTTTTGAGGAGTTCTTC. Translation gives CASSPTSGGGFEEFF.